This T cell receptor beta chain was recorded in a study of T cell responses to AZD1222 COVID-19 vaccine (dated by TCRdb to the early 2020s). Background on the whole study: TCR sequencing was performed for 230 to 250 trial participants, of whom 200 to 210 were given two doses of AZD1222 and around 26 were given two doses of MenACWY control vaccine. Trial participants were enrolled by age into 18-55, 56-69 and 70-plus year subgroups, with approximately 150, 28 and 58 TCR-sequenced participants respectively. Study-level results and caveats: After two AZD1222 doses, spike-specific TCR breadth and depth were significantly higher than at day 0 and than in MenACWY recipients. The 56-69-year group was small, and its depth increase did not reach significance, likely because of low power. Conclusions about previously exposed vaccinees are limited, since just a handful of AZD1222 recipients were seropositive for SARS-CoV-2 at baseline. The vaccine-associated CD4 TCRs covered the entire spike protein, and the dominant responses fell in regions 160-218 and 743-854. Reportedly, close to half of the unique spike-specific TCRs recognized epitopes lying outside the regions that are mutated in the B.1.351 and B.1.1.7 variants. Because no samples from the day 14 peak response were available, repertoires could be characterized only after the peak T cell response. Most participants were white British and females outnumbered males, and the authors suggested that clonal diversity may have been underestimated.

A remark on this clone: It has no known antigen specificity. Per-base qualities were not stored, and no clone one base away is much larger.

The CDR3 regions of human TCRbeta chains were analyzed by immunosequencing. The original methods were these. Repertoire TCRs were matched against a reference library of SARS-CoV-2-specific TCRs generated with the MIRA antigen-specificity platform. Breadth was defined as the fraction of unique TCRs that were SARS-CoV-2-associated. Depth was defined as the fraction of total T cells that were SARS-CoV-2-associated. Using the MIRA data, each spike-specific TCR was assigned both to the spike region to which the TCR was reactive and to a CD4 or CD8 class. Log10-transformed breadth and depth values were compared by one-way ANOVA with Sidak's multiple comparisons tests. TCRdb re-hosts the immuneACCESS table, in-frame sequences only. Its copies lack some clones; in the studies checked, an unresolved V gene accounts for under half of them, and the cause for the rest is not known. That table is the source of V, J and clone size, and D and trimming were worked out from the DNA. This sample comprises 120,000 or so clones, 84% of them detected only once. About 25% of the sample lies in the top ten.

In light of the paper, this sample's time point label describes: about 28 days (+/-7) after the second vaccine dose. AZD1222 recipients with second doses at about 4 weeks or about 12 weeks were pooled, because spike-specific TCR depth and breadth did not differ between schedules. Samples from vaccinated people were obtained from the UK trials COV001 and COV002, which included a single-blind randomized controlled phase 2/3 trial of AZD1222 (ChAdOx1 nCoV-19) in healthy adults. Trial participant PBMC samples were collected at day 0 and day 28 after the second dose for TCRbeta chain sequencing. This sample comprised peripheral blood, obtained 28 days after the second AZD1222 dose. The clonotype comes from an adult who received the AZD1222 COVID-19 vaccine.

The DNA sequence follows: TGTGCCAGCAGCGTAGATCCGGGAACTAATAATTCACCCCTCCACTTT. Translated, it gives CASSVDPGTNNSPLHF. Rearrangement joined TRBV9 to TRBJ1-6; the D segment cannot be called with confidence. The CDR1 and CDR2 encoded by the germline V gene are SGDLS and YYNGEE. The CDR3 starts with the cysteine, ends with the phenylalanine, and has 16 residues. Only the CDR3 DNA stays, 48 bases, in frame from base 1. Deletion took 0 bases off V and 5 bases off J, with a span of 12 bases between the germline ends.